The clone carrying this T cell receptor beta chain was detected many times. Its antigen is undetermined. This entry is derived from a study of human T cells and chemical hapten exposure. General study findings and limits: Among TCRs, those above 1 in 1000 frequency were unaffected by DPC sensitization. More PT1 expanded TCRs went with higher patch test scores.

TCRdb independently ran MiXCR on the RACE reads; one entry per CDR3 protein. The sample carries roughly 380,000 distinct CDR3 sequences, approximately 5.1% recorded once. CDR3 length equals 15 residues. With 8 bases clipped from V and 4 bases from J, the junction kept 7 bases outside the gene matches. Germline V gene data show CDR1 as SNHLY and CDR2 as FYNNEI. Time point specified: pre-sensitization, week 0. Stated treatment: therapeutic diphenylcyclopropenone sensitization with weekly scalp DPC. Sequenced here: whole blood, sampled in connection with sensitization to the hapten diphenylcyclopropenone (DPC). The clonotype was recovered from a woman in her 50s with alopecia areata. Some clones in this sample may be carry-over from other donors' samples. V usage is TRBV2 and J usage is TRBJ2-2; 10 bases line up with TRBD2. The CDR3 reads CASLGTSDGTGELFF. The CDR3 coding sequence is TGTGCCAGCCTCGGGACTAGCGATGGCACCGGGGAGCTGTTTTTT.